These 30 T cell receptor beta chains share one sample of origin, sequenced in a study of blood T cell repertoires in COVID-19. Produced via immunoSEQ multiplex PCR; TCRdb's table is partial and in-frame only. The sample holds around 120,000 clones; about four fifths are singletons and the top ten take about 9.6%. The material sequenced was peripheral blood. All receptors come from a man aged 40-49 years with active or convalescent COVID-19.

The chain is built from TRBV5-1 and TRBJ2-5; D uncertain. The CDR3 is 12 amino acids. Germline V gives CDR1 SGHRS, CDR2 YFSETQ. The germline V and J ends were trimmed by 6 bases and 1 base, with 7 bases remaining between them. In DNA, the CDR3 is TGCGCCAGCACCACAGCCCAAGAGACCCAGTACTTC. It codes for CASTTAQETQYF. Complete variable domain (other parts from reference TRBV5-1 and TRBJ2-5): KAGVTQTPRYLIKTRGQQVTLSCSPISGHRSVSWYQQTPGQGLQFLFEYFSETQRNKGNFPGRFSGRQFSNSRSEMNVSTLELGDSALYLCASTTAQETQYFGPGTRLLVL.

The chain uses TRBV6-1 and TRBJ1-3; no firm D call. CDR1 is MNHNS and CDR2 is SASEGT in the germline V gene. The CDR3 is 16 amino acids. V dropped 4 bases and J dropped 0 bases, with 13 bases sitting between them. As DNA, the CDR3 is TGTGCCAGCAGTGCGCTACAGAGAAGCTCTGGAAACACCATATATTTT. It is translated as CASSALQRSSGNTIYF.

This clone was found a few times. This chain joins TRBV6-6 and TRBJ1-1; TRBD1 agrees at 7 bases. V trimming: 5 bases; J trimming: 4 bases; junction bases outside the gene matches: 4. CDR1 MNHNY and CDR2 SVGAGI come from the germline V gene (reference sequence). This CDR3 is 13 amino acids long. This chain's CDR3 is CASSTDRATEAFF. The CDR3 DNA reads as TGTGCCAGCAGTACCGACAGGGCCACTGAAGCTTTCTTT.

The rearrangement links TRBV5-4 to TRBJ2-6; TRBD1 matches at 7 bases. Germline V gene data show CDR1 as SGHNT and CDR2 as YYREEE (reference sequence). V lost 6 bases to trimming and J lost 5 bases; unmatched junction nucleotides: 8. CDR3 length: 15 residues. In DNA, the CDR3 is TGTGCCAGCACCTTTCCAGGGGGAAGGGCCAACGTCCTGACTTTC. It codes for CASTFPGGRANVLTF.

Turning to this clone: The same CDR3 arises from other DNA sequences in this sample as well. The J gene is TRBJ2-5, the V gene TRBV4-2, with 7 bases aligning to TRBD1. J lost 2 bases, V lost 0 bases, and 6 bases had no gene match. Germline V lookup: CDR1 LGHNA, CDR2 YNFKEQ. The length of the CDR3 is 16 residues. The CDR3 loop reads CASSQEGGLSQETQYF. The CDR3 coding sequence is TGTGCCAGCAGCCAAGAAGGGGGCCTTTCTCAAGAGACCCAGTACTTC.

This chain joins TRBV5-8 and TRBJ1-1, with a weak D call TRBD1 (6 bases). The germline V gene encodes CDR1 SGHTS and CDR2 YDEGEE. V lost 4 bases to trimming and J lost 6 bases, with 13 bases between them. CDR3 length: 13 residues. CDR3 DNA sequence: TGTGCCAGCAGCCTGGAAGGGGGATCTGAAGCTTTCTTT. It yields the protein CASSLEGGSEAFF.

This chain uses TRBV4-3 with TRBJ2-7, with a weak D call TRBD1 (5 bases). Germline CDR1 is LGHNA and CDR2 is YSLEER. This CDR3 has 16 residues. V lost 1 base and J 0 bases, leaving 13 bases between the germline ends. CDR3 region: CASSQGVGLLSYEQYF. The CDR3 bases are TGCGCCAGCAGCCAAGGGGTGGGGCTTCTCTCCTACGAGCAGTACTTC.

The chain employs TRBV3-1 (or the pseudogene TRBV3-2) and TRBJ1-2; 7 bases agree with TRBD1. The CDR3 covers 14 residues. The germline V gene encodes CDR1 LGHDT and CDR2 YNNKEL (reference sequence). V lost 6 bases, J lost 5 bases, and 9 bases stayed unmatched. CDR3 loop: CASSTMTGPYGYTF. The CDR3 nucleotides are TGTGCCAGCAGTACTATGACAGGGCCGTATGGCTACACCTTC.

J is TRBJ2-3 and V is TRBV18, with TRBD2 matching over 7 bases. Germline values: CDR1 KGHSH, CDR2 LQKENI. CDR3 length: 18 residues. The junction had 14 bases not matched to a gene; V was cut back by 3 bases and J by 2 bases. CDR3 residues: CASSPLNLGGVTTDTQYF. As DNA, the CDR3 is TGTGCCAGCTCACCTCTCAACCTGGGGGGGGTGACCACAGATACGCAGTATTTT.

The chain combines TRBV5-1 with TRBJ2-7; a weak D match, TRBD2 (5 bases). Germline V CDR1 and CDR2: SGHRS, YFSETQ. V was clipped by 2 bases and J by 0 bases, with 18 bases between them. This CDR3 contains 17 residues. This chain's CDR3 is CASSFGGQAGLSYEQYF. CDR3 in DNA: TGCGCCAGCAGCTTCGGCGGGCAGGCGGGCCTCTCCTACGAGCAGTACTTC. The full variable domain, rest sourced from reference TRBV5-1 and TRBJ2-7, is KAGVTQTPRYLIKTRGQQVTLSCSPISGHRSVSWYQQTPGQGLQFLFEYFSETQRNKGNFPGRFSGRQFSNSRSEMNVSTLELGDSALYLCASSFGGQAGLSYEQYFGPGTRLTVT.

The DNA of the CDR3 is TGTGCCAGCAGCTCGACACCCGCACAAGAGACCCAGTACTTC. This sequence encodes CASSSTPAQETQYF. V gene TRBV7-9 combines with J gene TRBJ2-5; no reliable D call. CDR3 size: 14 residues. CDR1 and CDR2 (germline): SEHNR, FQNEAQ (reference sequence). V was cut by 4 bases and J by 2 bases, with 11 bases left in between.

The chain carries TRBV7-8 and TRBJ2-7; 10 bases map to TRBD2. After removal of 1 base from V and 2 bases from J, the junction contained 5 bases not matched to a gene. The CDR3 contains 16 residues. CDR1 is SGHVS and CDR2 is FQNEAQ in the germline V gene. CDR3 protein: CASSLGSGGAAYEQYF. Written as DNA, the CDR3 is TGTGCCAGCAGCTTAGGAAGCGGGGGGGCCGCCTACGAGCAGTACTTC.

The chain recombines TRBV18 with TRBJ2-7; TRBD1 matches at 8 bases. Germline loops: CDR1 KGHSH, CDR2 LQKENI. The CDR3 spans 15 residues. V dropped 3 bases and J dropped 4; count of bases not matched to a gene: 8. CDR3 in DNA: TGTGCCAGCTCACCCGGACAGGGCCTGGGATACGAGCAGTACTTC. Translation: CASSPGQGLGYEQYF.

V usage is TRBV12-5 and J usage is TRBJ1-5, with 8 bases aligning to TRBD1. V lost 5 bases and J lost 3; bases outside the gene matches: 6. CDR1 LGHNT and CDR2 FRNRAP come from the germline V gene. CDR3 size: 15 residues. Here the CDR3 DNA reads TGTGCTAGTGGTGCCCAGGGGGCGTCCAATCAGCCCCAGCATTTT. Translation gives CASGAQGASNQPQHF. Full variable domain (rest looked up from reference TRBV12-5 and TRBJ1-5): DARVTQTPRHKVTEMGQEVTMRCQPILGHNTVFWYRQTMMQGLELLAYFRNRAPLDDSGMPKDRFSAEMPDATLATLKIQPSEPRDSAVYFCASGAQGASNQPQHFGDGTRLSIL.

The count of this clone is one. CDR3 region: CASSTGQGNYGYTF. The CDR3, as DNA: TGTGCCAGCAGCACCGGACAGGGCAACTATGGCTACACCTTC. The genes are TRBV7-9 and TRBJ1-2, with 8 bases that match TRBD1. Germline V lookup: CDR1 SEHNR, CDR2 FQNEAQ (reference sequence). The CDR3 is 14 residues long. J lost 2 bases, V lost 5 bases, and 4 bases had no gene match.

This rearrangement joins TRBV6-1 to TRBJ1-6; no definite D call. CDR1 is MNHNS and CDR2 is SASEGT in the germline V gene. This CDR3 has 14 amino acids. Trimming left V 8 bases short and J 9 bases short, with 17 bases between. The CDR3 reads CASGNGERVSPLHF. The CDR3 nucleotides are TGTGCCAGCGGAAACGGGGAAAGGGTTTCACCCCTCCACTTT.

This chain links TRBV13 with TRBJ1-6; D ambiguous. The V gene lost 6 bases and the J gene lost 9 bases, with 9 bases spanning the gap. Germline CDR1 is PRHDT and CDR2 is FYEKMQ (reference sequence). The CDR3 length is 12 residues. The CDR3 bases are TGTGCCAGCAGAGTACAGAGTTCACCCCTCCACTTT. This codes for CASRVQSSPLHF.

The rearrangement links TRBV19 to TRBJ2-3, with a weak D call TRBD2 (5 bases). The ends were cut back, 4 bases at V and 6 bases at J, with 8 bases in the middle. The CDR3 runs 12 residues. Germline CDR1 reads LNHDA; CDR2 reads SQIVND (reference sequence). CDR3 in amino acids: CASSRTGDTQYF. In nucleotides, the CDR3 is TGTGCCAGTAGTAGGACGGGGGATACGCAGTATTTT.

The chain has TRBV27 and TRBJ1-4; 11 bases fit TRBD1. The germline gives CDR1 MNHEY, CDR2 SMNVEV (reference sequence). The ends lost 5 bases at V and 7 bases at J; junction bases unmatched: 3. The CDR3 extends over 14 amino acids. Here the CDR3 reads CASSPGQGGEKLFF. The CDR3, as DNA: TGTGCCAGCAGTCCGGGACAGGGGGGTGAAAAACTGTTTTTT.

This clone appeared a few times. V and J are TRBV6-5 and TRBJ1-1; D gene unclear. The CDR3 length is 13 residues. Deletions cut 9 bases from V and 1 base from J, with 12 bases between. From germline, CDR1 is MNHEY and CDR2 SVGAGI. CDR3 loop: CASATWQNTEAFF. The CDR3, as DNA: TGTGCCAGTGCAACGTGGCAGAACACTGAAGCTTTCTTT.

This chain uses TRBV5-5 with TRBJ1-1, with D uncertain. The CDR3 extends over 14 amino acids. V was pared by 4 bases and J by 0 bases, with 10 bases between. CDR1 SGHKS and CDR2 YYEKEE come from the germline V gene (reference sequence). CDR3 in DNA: TGTGCCAGCAGCCGTCCGGGGATGAACACTGAAGCTTTCTTT. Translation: CASSRPGMNTEAFF.

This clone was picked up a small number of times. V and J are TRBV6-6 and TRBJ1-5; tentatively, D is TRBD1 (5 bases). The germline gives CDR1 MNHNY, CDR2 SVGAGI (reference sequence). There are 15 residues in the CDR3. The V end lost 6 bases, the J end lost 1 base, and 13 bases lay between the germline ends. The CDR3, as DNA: TGTGCCAGCAGCCGATCGACAGTAAGCAATCAGCCCCAGCATTTT. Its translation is CASSRSTVSNQPQHF.

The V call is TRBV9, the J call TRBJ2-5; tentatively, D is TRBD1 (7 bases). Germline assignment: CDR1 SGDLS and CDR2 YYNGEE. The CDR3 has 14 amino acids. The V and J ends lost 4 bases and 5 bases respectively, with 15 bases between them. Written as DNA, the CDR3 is TGTGCCAGCAGCAGATCGACAGGGAGGGAGACCCAGTACTTC. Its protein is CASSRSTGRETQYF.

The CDR3 is CASSLGSGATYEQYF. As DNA, the CDR3 is TGTGCCAGCAGCTTAGGGAGCGGTGCGACCTACGAGCAGTACTTC. The chain has TRBV11-3 and TRBJ2-7; a weak D match, TRBD2 (5 bases). Trimming took off 1 base at V and 2 bases at J, with 12 bases between the two ends. The CDR3 is made up of 15 amino acids. Germline-derived CDR1 and CDR2 are SGHNT and YENEEA.

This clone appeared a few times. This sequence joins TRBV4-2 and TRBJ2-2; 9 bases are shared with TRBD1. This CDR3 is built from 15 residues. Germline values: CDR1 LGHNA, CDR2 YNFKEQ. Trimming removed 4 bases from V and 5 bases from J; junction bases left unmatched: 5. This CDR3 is CASSPDRGITGELFF. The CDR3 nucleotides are TGTGCCAGCAGCCCGGACAGGGGAATAACCGGGGAGCTGTTTTTT.

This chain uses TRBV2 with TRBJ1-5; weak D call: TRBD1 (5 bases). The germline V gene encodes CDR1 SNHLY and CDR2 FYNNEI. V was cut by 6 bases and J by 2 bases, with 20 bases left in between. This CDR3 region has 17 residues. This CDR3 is CASSHEGPGLGNQPQHF. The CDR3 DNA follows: TGTGCCAGCAGCCATGAAGGGCCAGGGCTCGGCAATCAGCCCCAGCATTTT.

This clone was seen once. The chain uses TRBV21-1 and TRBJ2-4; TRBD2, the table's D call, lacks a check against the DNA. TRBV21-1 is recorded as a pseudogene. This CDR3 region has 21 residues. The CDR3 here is CASSKVGGLAQSPTTKNIQYF. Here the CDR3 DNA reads TGTGCCAGCAGCAAAGTTGGAGGACTAGCCCAAAGTCCTACGACCAAAAACATTCAGTACTTC.

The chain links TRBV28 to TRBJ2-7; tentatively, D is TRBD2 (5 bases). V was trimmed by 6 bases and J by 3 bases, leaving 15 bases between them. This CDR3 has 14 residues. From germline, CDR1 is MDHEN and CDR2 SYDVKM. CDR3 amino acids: CASSPDSNLYEQYF. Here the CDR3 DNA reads TGTGCCAGCAGCCCGGACTCAAACCTCTACGAGCAGTACTTC. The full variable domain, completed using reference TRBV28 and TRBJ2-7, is DVKVTQSSRYLVKRTGEKVFLECVQDMDHENMFWYRQDPGLGLRLIYFSYDVKMKEKGDIPEGYSVSREKKERFSLILESASTNQTSMYLCASSPDSNLYEQYFGPGTRLTVT.

CDR3 protein: CASSPPGLAVETQYF. DNA of the CDR3: TGTGCCAGCAGCCCCCCGGGACTAGCCGTTGAGACCCAGTACTTC. The rearrangement uses TRBV3-1 (or the pseudogene TRBV3-2) and TRBJ2-5; 9 positions match TRBD2. V trimming: 4 bases; J trimming: 5 bases; junction bases outside the gene matches: 8. Germline assignment: CDR1 LGHDT and CDR2 YNNKEL (reference sequence). This CDR3 spans 15 amino acids.

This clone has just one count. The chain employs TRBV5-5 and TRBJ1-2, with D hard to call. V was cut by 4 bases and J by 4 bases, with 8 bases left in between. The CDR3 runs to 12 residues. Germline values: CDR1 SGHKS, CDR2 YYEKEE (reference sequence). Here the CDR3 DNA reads TGTGCCAGCAGCGACAAACTCTATGGCTACACCTTC. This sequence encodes CASSDKLYGYTF.